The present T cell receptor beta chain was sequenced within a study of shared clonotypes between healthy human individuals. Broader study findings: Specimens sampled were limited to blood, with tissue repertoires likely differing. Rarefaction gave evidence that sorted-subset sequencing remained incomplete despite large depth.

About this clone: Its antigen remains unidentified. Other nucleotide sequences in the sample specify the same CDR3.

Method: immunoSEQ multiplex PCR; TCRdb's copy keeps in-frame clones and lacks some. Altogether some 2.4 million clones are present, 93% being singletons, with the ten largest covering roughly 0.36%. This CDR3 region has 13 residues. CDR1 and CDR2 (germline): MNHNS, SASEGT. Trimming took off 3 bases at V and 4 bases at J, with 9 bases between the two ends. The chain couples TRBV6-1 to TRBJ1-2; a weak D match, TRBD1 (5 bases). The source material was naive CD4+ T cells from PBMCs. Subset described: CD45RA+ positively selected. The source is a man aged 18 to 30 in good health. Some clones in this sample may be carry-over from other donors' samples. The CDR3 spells CASSEAGTYGYTF. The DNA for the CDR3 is TGTGCCAGCAGTGAGGCCGGGACCTATGGCTACACCTTC.